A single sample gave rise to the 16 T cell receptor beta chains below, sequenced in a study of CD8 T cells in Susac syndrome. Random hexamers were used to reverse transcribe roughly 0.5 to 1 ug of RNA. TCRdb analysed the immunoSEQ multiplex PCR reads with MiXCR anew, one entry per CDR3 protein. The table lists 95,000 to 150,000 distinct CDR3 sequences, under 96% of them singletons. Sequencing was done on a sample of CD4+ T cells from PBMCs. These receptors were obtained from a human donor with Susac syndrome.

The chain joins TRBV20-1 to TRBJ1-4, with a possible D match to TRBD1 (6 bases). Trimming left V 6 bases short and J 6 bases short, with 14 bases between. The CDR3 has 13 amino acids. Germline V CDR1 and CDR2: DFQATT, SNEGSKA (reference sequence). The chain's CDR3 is CSAEGGLDEKLFF. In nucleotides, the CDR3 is TGCAGTGCGGAGGGGGGTTTGGATGAAAAACTGTTTTTT.

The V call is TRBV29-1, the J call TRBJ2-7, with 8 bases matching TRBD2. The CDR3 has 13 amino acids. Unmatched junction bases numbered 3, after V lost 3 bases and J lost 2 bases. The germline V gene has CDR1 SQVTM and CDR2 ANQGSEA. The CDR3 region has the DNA TGCAGCGTTGAGGGGCGGGAGGCCTACGAGCAGTACTTC. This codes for CSVEGREAYEQYF.

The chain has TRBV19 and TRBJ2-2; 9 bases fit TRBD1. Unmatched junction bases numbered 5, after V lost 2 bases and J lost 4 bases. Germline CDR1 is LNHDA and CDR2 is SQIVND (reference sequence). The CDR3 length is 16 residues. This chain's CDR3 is CASSISRDRVTGELFF. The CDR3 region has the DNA TGTGCCAGTAGTATATCCCGGGACAGGGTCACCGGGGAGCTGTTTTTT.

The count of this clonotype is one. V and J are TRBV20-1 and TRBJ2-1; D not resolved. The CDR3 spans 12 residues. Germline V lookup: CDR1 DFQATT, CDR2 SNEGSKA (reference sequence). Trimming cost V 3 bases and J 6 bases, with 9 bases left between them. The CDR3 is CSASGPPNEQFF. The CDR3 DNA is TGCAGTGCTAGCGGTCCCCCCAATGAGCAGTTCTTC.

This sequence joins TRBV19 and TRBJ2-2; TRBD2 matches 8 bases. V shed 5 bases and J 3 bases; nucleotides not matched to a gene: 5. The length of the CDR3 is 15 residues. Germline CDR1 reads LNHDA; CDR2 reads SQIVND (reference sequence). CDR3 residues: CASSSGGRYTGELFF. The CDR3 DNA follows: TGTGCCAGTAGTTCGGGAGGGCGGTACACCGGGGAGCTGTTTTTT.

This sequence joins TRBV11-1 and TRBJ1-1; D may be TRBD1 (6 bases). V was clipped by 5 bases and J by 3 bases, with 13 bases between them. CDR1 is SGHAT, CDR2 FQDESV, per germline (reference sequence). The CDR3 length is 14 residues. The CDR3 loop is CASSDPGHHTEAFF. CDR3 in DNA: TGTGCCAGCAGCGACCCGGGACACCACACTGAAGCTTTCTTT.

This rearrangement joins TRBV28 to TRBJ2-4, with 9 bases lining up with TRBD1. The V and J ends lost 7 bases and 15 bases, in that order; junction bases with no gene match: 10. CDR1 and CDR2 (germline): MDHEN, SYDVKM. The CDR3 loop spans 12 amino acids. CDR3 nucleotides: TGTGCCAGCACCCCAAGGACAGGGGATTGGTACTTC. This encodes CASTPRTGDWYF. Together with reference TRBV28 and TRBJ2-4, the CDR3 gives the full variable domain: DVKVTQSSRYLVKRTGEKVFLECVQDMDHENMFWYRQDPGLGLRLIYFSYDVKMKEKGDIPEGYSVSREKKERFSLILESASTNQTSMYLCASTPRTGDWYFGAGTRLSVL.

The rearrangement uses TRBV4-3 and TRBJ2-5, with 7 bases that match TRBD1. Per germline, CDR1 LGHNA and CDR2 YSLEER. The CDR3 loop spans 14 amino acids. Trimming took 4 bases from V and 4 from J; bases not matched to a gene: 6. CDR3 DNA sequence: TGCGCCAGCAGCCGCGATCACAGGGGAGAGACCCAGTACTTC. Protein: CASSRDHRGETQYF.

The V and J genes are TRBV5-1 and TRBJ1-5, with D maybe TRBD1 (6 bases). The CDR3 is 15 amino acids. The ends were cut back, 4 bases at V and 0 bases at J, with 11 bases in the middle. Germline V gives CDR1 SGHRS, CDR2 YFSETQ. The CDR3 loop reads CASSPGQNSNQPQHF. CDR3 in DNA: TGCGCCAGCAGCCCCGGACAGAATAGCAATCAGCCCCAGCATTTT.

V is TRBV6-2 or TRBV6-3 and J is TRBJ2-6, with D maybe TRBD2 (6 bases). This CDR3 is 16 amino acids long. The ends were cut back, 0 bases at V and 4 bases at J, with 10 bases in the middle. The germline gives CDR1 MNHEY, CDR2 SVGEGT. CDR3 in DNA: TGTGCCAGCAGTTACTCTTCCGGGAGAGGGGCCAACGTCCTGACTTTC. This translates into CASSYSSGRGANVLTF.

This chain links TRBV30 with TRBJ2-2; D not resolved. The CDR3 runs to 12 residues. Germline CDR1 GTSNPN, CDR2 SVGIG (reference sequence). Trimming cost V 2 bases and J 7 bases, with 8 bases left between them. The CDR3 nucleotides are TGTGCCTGGAGTCCACCGAGCGGGGAGCTGTTTTTT. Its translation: CAWSPPSGELFF.

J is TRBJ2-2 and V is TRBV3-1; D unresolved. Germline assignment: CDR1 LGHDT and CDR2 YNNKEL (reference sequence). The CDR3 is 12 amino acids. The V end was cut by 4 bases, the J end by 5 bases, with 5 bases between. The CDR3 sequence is CASSRTTGELFF. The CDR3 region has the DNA TGTGCCAGCAGCCGTACTACCGGGGAGCTGTTTTTT.

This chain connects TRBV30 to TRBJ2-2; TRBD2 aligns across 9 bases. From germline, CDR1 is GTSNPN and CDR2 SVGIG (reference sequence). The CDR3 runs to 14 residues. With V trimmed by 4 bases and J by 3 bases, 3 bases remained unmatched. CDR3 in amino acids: CAWTSGRHTGELFF. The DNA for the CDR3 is TGTGCCTGGACGAGCGGGAGGCACACCGGGGAGCTGTTTTTT.

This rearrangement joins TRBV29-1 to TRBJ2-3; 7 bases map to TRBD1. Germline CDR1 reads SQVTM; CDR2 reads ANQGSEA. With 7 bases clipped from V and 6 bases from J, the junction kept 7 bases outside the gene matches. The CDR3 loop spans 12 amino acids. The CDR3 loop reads CSGVTGTDTQYF. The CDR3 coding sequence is TGCAGCGGGGTGACAGGGACCGATACGCAGTATTTT.

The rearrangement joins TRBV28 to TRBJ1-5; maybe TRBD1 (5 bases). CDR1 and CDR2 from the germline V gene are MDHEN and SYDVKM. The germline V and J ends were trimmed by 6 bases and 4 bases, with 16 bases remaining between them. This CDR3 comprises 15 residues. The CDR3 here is CASSRGTPKNQPQHF. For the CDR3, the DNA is TGTGCCAGCAGCCGAGGGACTCCGAAGAATCAGCCCCAGCATTTT.

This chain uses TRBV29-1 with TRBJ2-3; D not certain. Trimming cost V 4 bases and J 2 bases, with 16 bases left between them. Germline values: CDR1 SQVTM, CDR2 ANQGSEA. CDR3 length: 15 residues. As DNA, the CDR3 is TGCAGCGTTGTCCCCAGGTTGGGATACACAGATACGCAGTATTTT. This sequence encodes CSVVPRLGYTDTQYF.